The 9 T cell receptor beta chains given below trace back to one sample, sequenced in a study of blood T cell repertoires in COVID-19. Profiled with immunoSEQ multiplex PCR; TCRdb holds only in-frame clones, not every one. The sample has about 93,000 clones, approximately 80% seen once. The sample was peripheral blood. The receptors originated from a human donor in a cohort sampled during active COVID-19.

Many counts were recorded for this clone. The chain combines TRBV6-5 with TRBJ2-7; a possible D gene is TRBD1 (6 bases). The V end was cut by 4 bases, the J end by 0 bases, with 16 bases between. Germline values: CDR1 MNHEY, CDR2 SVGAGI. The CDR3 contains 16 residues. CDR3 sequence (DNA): TGTGCCAGCAGTTCGACGGACAGACCTAGCTCCTACGAGCAGTACTTC. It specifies CASSSTDRPSSYEQYF.

CDR3 nucleotide sequence: TGTGCCAGCAGCGCGACAGGGGGCGCTGGCACAGATACGCAGTATTTT. Translation: CASSATGGAGTDTQYF. The rearrangement uses TRBV9 and TRBJ2-3; 10 nucleotides align to TRBD1. With 3 bases clipped from V and 1 base from J, the junction kept 5 bases outside the gene matches. Germline V gene sequence: CDR1 SGDLS, CDR2 YYNGEE. The CDR3 consists of 16 residues. Based on the CDR3 plus reference TRBV9 and TRBJ2-3, the full variable domain is DSGVTQTPKHLITATGQRVTLRCSPRSGDLSVYWYQQSLDQGLQFLIQYYNGEERAKGNILERFSAQQFPDLHSELNLSSLELGDSALYFCASSATGGAGTDTQYFGPGTRLTVL.

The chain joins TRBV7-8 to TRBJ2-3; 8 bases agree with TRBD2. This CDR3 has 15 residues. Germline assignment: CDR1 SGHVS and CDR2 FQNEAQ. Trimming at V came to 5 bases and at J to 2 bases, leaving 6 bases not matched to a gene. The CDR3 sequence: CASSMRGVLTDTQYF. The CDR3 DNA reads TGTGCCAGCAGCATGCGGGGGGTCCTCACAGATACGCAGTATTTT.

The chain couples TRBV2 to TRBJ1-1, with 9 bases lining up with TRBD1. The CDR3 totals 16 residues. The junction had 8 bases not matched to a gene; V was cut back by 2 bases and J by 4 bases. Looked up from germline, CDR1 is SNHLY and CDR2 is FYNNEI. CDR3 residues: CASSEPTGGSATEAFF. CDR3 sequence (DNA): TGTGCCAGCAGTGAACCGACAGGGGGTTCGGCCACTGAAGCTTTCTTT.

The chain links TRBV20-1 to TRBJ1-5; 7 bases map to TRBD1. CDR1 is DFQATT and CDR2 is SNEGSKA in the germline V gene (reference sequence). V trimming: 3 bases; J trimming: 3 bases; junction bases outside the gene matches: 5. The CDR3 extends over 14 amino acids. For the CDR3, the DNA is TGCAGTGCTAGTGGGACAGTCCCCAATCAGCCCCAGCATTTT. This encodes CSASGTVPNQPQHF.

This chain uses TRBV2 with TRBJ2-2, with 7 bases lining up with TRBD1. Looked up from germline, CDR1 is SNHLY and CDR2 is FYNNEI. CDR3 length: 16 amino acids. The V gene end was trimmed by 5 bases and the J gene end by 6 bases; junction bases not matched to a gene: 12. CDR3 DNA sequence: TGTGCCAGCAGTCTCGAACAGGGGTTATCGGCCGGGGAGCTGTTTTTT. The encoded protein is CASSLEQGLSAGELFF.

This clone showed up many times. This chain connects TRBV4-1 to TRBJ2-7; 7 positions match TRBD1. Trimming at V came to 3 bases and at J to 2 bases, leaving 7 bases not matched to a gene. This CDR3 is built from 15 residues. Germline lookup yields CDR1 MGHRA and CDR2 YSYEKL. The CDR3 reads CASSHTGEGAYEQYF. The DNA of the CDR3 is TGCGCCAGCAGCCATACAGGGGAAGGGGCCTACGAGCAGTACTTC.

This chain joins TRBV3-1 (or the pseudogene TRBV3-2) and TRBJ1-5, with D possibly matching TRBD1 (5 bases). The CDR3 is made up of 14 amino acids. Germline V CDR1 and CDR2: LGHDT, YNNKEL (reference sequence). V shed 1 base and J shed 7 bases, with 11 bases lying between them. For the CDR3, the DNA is TGTGCCAGCAGCCAAGGACAGATCGGACAGCCCCAGCATTTT. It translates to CASSQGQIGQPQHF.

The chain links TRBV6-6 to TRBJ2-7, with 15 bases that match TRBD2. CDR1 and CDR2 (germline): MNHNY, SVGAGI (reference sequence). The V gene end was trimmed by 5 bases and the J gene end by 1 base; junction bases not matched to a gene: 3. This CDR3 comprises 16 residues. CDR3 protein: CASSPGLAGGSYEQYF. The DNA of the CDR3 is TGTGCCAGCAGTCCGGGACTAGCGGGAGGATCCTACGAGCAGTACTTC.